The text below deals with one TCR beta chain. Its specificity is unknown. This sample is part of a study of graft-versus-host responses after intestinal transplantation. The overall study: All recipients got anti-thymocyte globulin induction, then tacrolimus and steroids for roughly 3 years. Study results and limitations: The authors found GvH clones in recipient marrow, some appearing first in ileum or blood.

Germline loops: CDR1 SGHRS, CDR2 YFSETQ. CDR3 length equals 13 residues. Between the trimmed V and J ends, which lost 5 bases and 3 bases, there was a span of 11 bases. Measured with immunoSEQ multiplex PCR; TCRdb has only the in-frame clones, and not every one. This repertoire shows under 150,000 clones, approximately 95% found once; its top ten account for approximately 0.11%. The chain has TRBV5-1 and TRBJ1-2; D may be TRBD1 (5 bases). This clonotype was sampled from a human donor who received an intestinal transplant. This specimen consisted of unstimulated CD4+ T cells sorted from spleen or lymph node cells, obtained before intestinal transplant. CDR3 nucleotide sequence: TGCGCCAGCAGAACAGGCGCCGACTATGGCTACACCTTC. It yields the protein CASRTGADYGYTF.